The 19 T cell receptor beta chains listed next were all sequenced from one sample in a study of tumor-infiltrating lymphocytes in primary liver carcinoma. TCR beta cDNA was made from around 520 ng total RNA with a constant-region primer. A slightly modified ARM-PCR protocol with three nested multiplex PCR rounds produced these TCR beta libraries. In the first two PCR rounds, TRBV1-TRBV30 forward primers were paired with a C-beta reverse primer, and each round lasted about 9 cycles. TCRdb used MiXCR to reprocess the multiplex PCR reads, holding one entry per CDR3 protein. The table has fewer than 200,000 distinct CDR3 sequences, 85% seen once. The roughly 18-34 mg bulk tissue piece was not sorted before simultaneous RNA and DNA extraction. What was sequenced was tumor tissue from primary liver carcinoma. The receptors here all came from a middle-aged man with primary liver carcinoma and hepatitis B virus infection.

As for this clonotype: Mismatch with germline at one junction end may stem from a read error. This chain links TRBV5-5 with TRBJ1-4, with D possibly being TRBD1 (5 bases). In germline, CDR1 is SGHKS, CDR2 YYEKEE (reference sequence). CDR3 length equals 15 residues. CDR3 in amino acids: CTRSFQGSRGEKLFF. The CDR3 nucleotides read TGTACCAGGAGCTTTCAGGGCTCGCGGGGTGAAAAACTGTTTTTT.

Remarks on this clonotype: One junction end does not reproduce the germline sequence, and a read error may be involved. CDR3 protein: CGSSEVRETGNEQYF. CDR3 DNA: TGTGGCAGCAGTGAAGTTAGGGAGACAGGCAATGAGCAGTACTTC. V usage is TRBV6-1 and J usage is TRBJ2-7; TRBD1 might be the D (6 bases). The germline gives CDR1 MNHNS, CDR2 SASEGT. CDR3 length equals 15 residues.

Comments on this clonotype: A single base separates this from a much larger clone, so it may be a read error. The rearrangement links TRBV7-9 to TRBJ2-3; D may be TRBD1 or TRBD2 (7 bases each). V shed 3 bases and J shed 7 bases, with 20 bases lying between them. CDR3 length: 16 residues. From germline, CDR1 is SEHNR and CDR2 FQNEAQ (reference sequence). The CDR3 DNA follows: TGTGCCAGCAGCTTCCGGCCGACAGGGAGGGCATATACGCAGTATTTT. Its translation: CASSFRPTGRAYTQYF.

As regards this clonotype: One end of the junction is discordant with germline, which a read error may explain. This chain joins TRBV28 and TRBJ2-3; D is possibly TRBD2 (5 bases). This CDR3 has 17 residues. Germline assignment: CDR1 MDHEN and CDR2 SYDVKM. The CDR3 DNA is TGTGCCAGCAGTTTCCACGGAAAGGGTGCGGGCACAGATACGCAGAATTTT. Translating gives CASSFHGKGAGTDTQNF.

This clonotype was found many times. V and J are TRBV7-9 and TRBJ2-2; D tentatively fits TRBD1 or TRBD2 (5 bases each). V lost 7 bases, J lost 1 base, and 13 bases lay in between. The CDR3 has 15 residues. Germline lookup yields CDR1 SEHNR and CDR2 FQNEAQ (reference sequence). CDR3 sequence (DNA): TGTGCCAGCACCAGGACTGGACAGAACACCGGGGAGCTGTTTTTT. Amino acids: CASTRTGQNTGELFF.

A remark on this clonotype: A read error may account for a junction end that differs from germline. The gene calls are TRBV29-1 and TRBJ1-2; TRBD1 might be the D (5 bases). The CDR3 contains 15 residues. Germline lookup yields CDR1 SQVTM and CDR2 ANQGSEA. In DNA form, the CDR3 reads TGCAGCGTTGGGCAGGGCTGGGATATGGGCTATGGCTACATCTTC. This sequence encodes CSVGQGWDMGYGYIF.

This clonotype has ten or more counts. The CDR3 nucleotides read TGTGCCAGCAGCCGGACCGGGTGGGAGCTGTTTTTT. This codes for CASSRTGWELFF. The V call is TRBV14, the J call TRBJ2-2; unclear D gene. The CDR3 totals 12 residues. From germline, CDR1 is SGHDN and CDR2 FVKESK. Trimming pared 4 bases from V and 9 bases from J, leaving 9 bases between.

CDR3 sequence: CASSLRSAGENKQYF. The CDR3 region has the DNA TGTGCCAGCAGCTTACGATCGGCAGGGGAAAACAAGCAGTACTTC. The genes are TRBV11-2 and TRBJ2-7; a possible D gene is TRBD1 (6 bases). The CDR3 has 15 amino acids. The V and J ends lost 2 bases and 8 bases respectively, with 19 bases between them. The germline V gene encodes CDR1 SGHAT and CDR2 FQNNGV.

Comment on this clonotype: The CDR3 does not close with the conserved phenylalanine or tryptophan, likely indicating a read error. V usage is TRBV6-6 and J usage is TRBJ1-1; no definite D call. CDR3 length: 16 amino acids. Germline V gene lookup returns CDR1 MNHNY and CDR2 SVGAGI (reference sequence). V lost 2 bases and J 2 bases, leaving 15 bases between the germline ends. CDR3 in amino acids: CASSYRLVSINTEAFL. DNA of the CDR3: TGTGCCAGCAGTTACAGGCTCGTCAGCATCAACACTGAAGCTTTCTTA.

As for this clonotype: Mismatch with germline at one junction end may stem from a read error. The V call is TRBV6-1, the J call TRBJ2-2, with D maybe TRBD2 (5 bases). Germline values: CDR1 MNHNS, CDR2 SASEGT. The length of the CDR3 is 18 residues. CDR3 sequence (DNA): TGTGCTAGCAGTGAAGCGCTTCTAGAGGGAGCGGACACCGGGGAGCTGTTTTTT. Protein sequence: CASSEALLEGADTGELFF.

This chain links TRBV28 with TRBJ2-7, with D possibly matching TRBD1 (7 bases). Per germline, CDR1 MDHEN and CDR2 SYDVKM. With 5 bases removed from V and 6 bases from J, the gap between germline ends came to 17 bases. This CDR3 contains 14 residues. The CDR3 is CASSRRGLSSEQYF. The CDR3 nucleotides read TGTGCCAGCAGTCGGAGGGGGCTTTCCAGCGAGCAGTACTTC.

About this clonotype: The junction and the germline gene differ at one end; a read error may be behind it. The chain combines TRBV29-1 with TRBJ2-1; D might be TRBD2 (6 bases). The CDR3 is 15 amino acids. The germline CDR1 and CDR2 sequences are SQVTM and ANQGSEA. The CDR3 region has the DNA TGCAGCGTTGGACTAGTGGGAGTGTTCTACAATGAACAGTTCTTC. Encoded protein: CSVGLVGVFYNEQFF.

V usage is TRBV6-1 and J usage is TRBJ2-7, with 8 bases aligning to TRBD1. Germline loops: CDR1 MNHNS, CDR2 SASEGT. With 9 bases clipped from V and 0 bases from J, the junction kept 13 bases outside the gene matches. The CDR3 consists of 16 residues. The CDR3 DNA reads TGTGCCAGGAGCCCTAGCCGGGACAGGAGCTCCTACGAGCAGTACTTC. Its protein product is CARSPSRDRSSYEQYF.

Of note for this clonotype: This clone may be a read error of a much larger clone one base away. The chain is built from TRBV5-1 and TRBJ1-5, with TRBD1 matching over 7 bases. This CDR3 comprises 15 residues. The germline gives CDR1 SGHRS, CDR2 YFSETQ. J was trimmed by 8 bases and V by 1 base; bases with no gene match: 9. DNA of the CDR3: TGCGCCAGCAGCTTGTACCGGGACAGACATGAGCCCCAGCATTTT. It specifies CASSLYRDRHEPQHF.

A note on this clonotype: An end of the junction differs from the germline gene, which may be a read error. V and J are TRBV5-4 and TRBJ2-5, with D perhaps TRBD1 or TRBD2 (5 bases each). CDR3 length: 14 residues. Germline V gives CDR1 SGHNT, CDR2 YYREEE (reference sequence). The CDR3 DNA reads as TGTGTCAGCAGCCCAGCACCGGTGGGGGAGTCCCAGTACTTC. Amino acids: CVSSPAPVGESQYF.

Worth noting for this clonotype: A much larger clonotype is one base distant, so this may be a read error. V usage is TRBV5-1 and J usage is TRBJ2-6; the D gene is possibly TRBD1 (6 bases). With 6 bases removed from V and 4 bases from J, the gap between germline ends came to 17 bases. Germline CDR1 and CDR2: SGHRS and YFSETQ. This CDR3 is 16 amino acids long. The CDR3 is CASNPLAGAGANVLTF. The CDR3 coding sequence is TGCGCCAGCAACCCCCTTGCAGGGGCGGGGGCCAACGTCCTGACTTTC.

Concerning this clonotype itself: Its ends do not fully match the called genes, so a read error is possible. This sequence joins TRBV4-3 and TRBJ2-3; D might be TRBD2 (6 bases). This CDR3 spans 15 amino acids. Germline V lookup: CDR1 LGHNA, CDR2 YSLEER. The CDR3 coding sequence is TGCGCCAGAAGCCAAGATCAAGTAGCGGCAGATACGCAGTATTTT. Its protein is CARSQDQVAADTQYF.

The rearrangement uses TRBV28 and TRBJ2-6, with a tentative D call TRBD2 (6 bases). The CDR3 loop spans 14 amino acids. CDR1 is MDHEN and CDR2 is SYDVKM in the germline V gene. Trimming took off 11 bases at V and 5 bases at J, with 16 bases between the two ends. The CDR3 nucleotides read TGTGCCGTCGGGGGATTTACTAGGGCCAACGTCCTGACTTTC. Its protein is CAVGGFTRANVLTF.

There are a few counts of this clonotype. One junction end disagrees with the germline gene, perhaps due to a read error. The rearrangement links TRBV11-1 to TRBJ2-7, with D maybe TRBD2 (5 bases). CDR3 size: 15 residues. Germline CDR1 and CDR2: SGHAT and FQDESV (reference sequence). In DNA form, the CDR3 reads TGTGCCAACAGCTTATCCCGGGATTCCTCCTACGAGCAGTACTTC. Its translation: CANSLSRDSSYEQYF.